These T cell receptor beta chains were read from a single sample in a study of identical twins. TCRdb redid the calling of the 5' RACE reads with MiXCR, one entry per CDR3 protein. Of a few hundred thousand distinct CDR3 sequences listed, over 9.5% are singletons. Sequencing was carried out using memory T cells sorted from blood. The receptors come from a man in his fifties in good health. CDR3s include the opening cysteine and the closing phenylalanine or tryptophan. The D gene is left open where the match is weak. For some rows the clone size is stated as once, few or many, or as a class when expanded; others skip it.

TRBV4-2,many,TRBJ1-2,NA,15,CASSQEWADSSDYTF,TGTGCCAGCAGCCAAGAATGGGCAGACAGCTCGGACTACACCTTC
TRBV3-1,few,TRBJ2-6,NA,16,CASSQDIGTGANVLTF,TGTGCCAGCAGCCAAGATATTGGGACTGGGGCCAACGTCCTGACTTTC
TRBV20-1,few,TRBJ1-4,NA,15,CSVPQRTGRDEKLFF,TGCAGTGTCCCCCAAAGGACGGGACGAGATGAAAAACTGTTTTTT
TRBV5-6,many,TRBJ2-3,NA,13,CASSLDVTDTQYF,TGTGCCAGCAGCTTGGACGTAACAGATACGCAGTATTTT
TRBV5-1,few,TRBJ2-3,TRBD1,16,CASSLDRGLLTDTQYF,TGCGCCAGCAGCTTGGACAGGGGGCTGTTAACAGATACGCAGTATTTT
TRBV27,NA,TRBJ2-7,NA,14,CASTRGTVSYEQYF,TGTGCCAGCACCCGGGGGACAGTTTCCTACGAGCAGTACTTC
TRBV5-4,few,TRBJ1-2,NA,15,CASSPWESTYYGYTF,TGTGCCAGCAGCCCATGGGAGTCGACATACTATGGCTACACCTTC
TRBV30,many,TRBJ2-3,NA,11,CALKRGNTQYF,TGTGCCTTGAAAAGGGGGAATACGCAGTATTTT
TRBV20-1,many,TRBJ2-1,NA,14,CSARGSLPYNEQFF,TGCAGTGCTAGAGGTAGTCTTCCCTACAATGAGCAGTTCTTC
TRBV7-6,NA,TRBJ2-1,TRBD2,17,CASSLGLAGESLNEQFF,TGTGCCAGCAGCTTAGGGCTAGCGGGAGAAAGTTTGAATGAGCAGTTCTTC
TRBV2,many,TRBJ1-1,NA,12,CASSSDTLEAFF,TGTGCCAGCAGTTCCGACACCCTTGAAGCTTTCTTT
TRBV29-1,NA,TRBJ2-3,NA,11,CSVVSTDTQYF,TGCAGCGTTGTTAGCACAGATACGCAGTATTTT
TRBV5-1,many,TRBJ2-2,TRBD2,16,CASSLLAGPNTGELFF,TGCGCCAGCAGCTTGCTAGCGGGGCCAAACACCGGGGAGCTGTTTTTT
TRBV28,few,TRBJ2-7,NA,17,CASTPLKWGSSIYEQYF,TGTGCCAGCACGCCTCTTAAATGGGGCAGCTCAATCTACGAGCAGTACTTC
TRBV7-9,NA,TRBJ1-3,TRBD1,17,CASSQRTGTNSGNTIYF,TGTGCCAGCAGCCAGAGGACAGGCACCAACTCTGGAAACACCATATATTTT
TRBV12-3/TRBV12-4,NA,TRBJ1-1,NA,15,CASRVQTGPNTEAFF,TGTGCCAGCAGAGTTCAGACAGGCCCGAACACTGAAGCTTTCTTT
TRBV12-3/TRBV12-4,NA,TRBJ1-6,TRBD1,14,CASSLDRAKSPLHF,TGTGCCAGCAGTTTGGACAGGGCTAAATCACCCCTCCACTTT
TRBV5-6,few,TRBJ2-7,TRBD2,18,CASSPSHRRDYIPYEQYF,TGTGCCAGCAGCCCGTCACACAGGAGGGACTATATTCCTTACGAGCAGTACTTC
TRBV10-3,NA,TRBJ2-1,TRBD2,15,CAISDSGTSWNEQFF,TGTGCCATCAGTGATTCCGGGACTAGTTGGAATGAGCAGTTCTTC
TRBV29-1,many,TRBJ2-1,TRBD2,14,CSVAWLAGRNEQFF,TGCAGCGTTGCCTGGCTAGCGGGACGCAATGAGCAGTTCTTC
TRBV20-1,few,TRBJ2-5,TRBD2,13,CSAKRLAEETQYF,TGCAGTGCTAAAAGACTAGCGGAAGAGACCCAGTACTTC
TRBV24-1,few,TRBJ2-3,NA,17,CATSERGRGTTTDTQYF,TGTGCCACCAGTGAACGGGGTAGGGGGACCACCACAGATACGCAGTATTTT
TRBV7-8,many,TRBJ2-1,TRBD2,16,CASSPKSGRWNNEQFF,TGTGCCAGCAGCCCCAAGAGCGGGAGGTGGAACAATGAGCAGTTCTTC
TRBV6-2/TRBV6-3,NA,TRBJ2-7,NA,14,CASNLGKTTYEQYF,TGTGCCAGCAACCTAGGGAAAACTACCTACGAGCAGTACTTC
TRBV29-1,many,TRBJ1-2,NA,11,CSVWAVAGYTF,TGCAGCGTTTGGGCGGTCGCGGGCTACACCTTC
TRBV20-1,many,TRBJ2-1,NA,10,CSQGIDEQFF,TGCAGCCAGGGTATAGATGAGCAGTTCTTC
TRBV7-2,NA,TRBJ2-1,TRBD2,16,CASSRTSGRGENEQFF,TGTGCCAGCAGCAGGACTAGCGGGAGGGGGGAAAATGAGCAGTTCTTC
TRBV27,few,TRBJ2-1,NA,15,CASSLSPAYGDEQFF,TGTGCCAGCAGTTTATCTCCAGCCTATGGCGATGAGCAGTTCTTC
TRBV7-2,many,TRBJ2-1,NA,14,CASSLWTESNEQFF,TGTGCCAGCAGCCTATGGACAGAAAGCAATGAGCAGTTCTTC
TRBV27,few,TRBJ1-5,NA,14,CASSLSGYKQPQHF,TGTGCCAGCAGTTTATCGGGGTACAAGCAGCCCCAGCATTTT
TRBV10-3,many,TRBJ1-4,TRBD1,14,CASGQGATNEKLFF,TGTGCCAGTGGACAGGGGGCAACTAATGAAAAACTGTTTTTT
TRBV2,many,TRBJ2-3,TRBD2,17,CASSSRTSGGSTDTQYF,TGTGCCAGCAGTAGCAGGACTAGCGGGGGTAGCACAGATACGCAGTATTTT
TRBV24-1,few,TRBJ2-2,NA,12,CATSENTGELFF,TGTGCCACCAGTGAAAACACCGGGGAGCTGTTTTTT
TRBV5-4,many,TRBJ2-7,TRBD2,17,CASSFYNLTSGSYEQYF,TGTGCCAGCAGCTTCTATAATCTCACTAGCGGATCCTACGAGCAGTACTTC
TRBV9,NA,TRBJ1-4,TRBD1,15,CASRSGQGTNEKLFF,TGTGCCAGCAGATCCGGACAGGGGACTAATGAAAAACTGTTTTTT
TRBV14,many,TRBJ2-5,NA,14,CASSPQVGWETQYF,TGTGCCAGCAGCCCCCAAGTGGGGTGGGAGACCCAGTACTTC
TRBV5-1,many,TRBJ1-2,NA,16,CASSLNSQGIKSGYTF,TGCGCCAGCAGCTTAAACAGCCAGGGGATTAAGAGTGGCTACACCTTC
TRBV10-3,many,TRBJ2-1,TRBD2,16,CAMTDNSGSSYNEQFF,TGTGCCATGACGGATAATAGCGGGAGCTCCTACAATGAGCAGTTCTTC
TRBV20-1,NA,TRBJ2-3,TRBD2,16,CSARDYGLAALYTQYF,TGCAGTGCTAGAGATTACGGACTAGCGGCCCTTTATACGCAGTATTTT
TRBV6-5,NA,TRBJ2-5,TRBD2,17,CASSYSPSGRAGETQYF,TGTGCCAGCAGTTACTCGCCTTCGGGGAGGGCCGGAGAGACCCAGTACTTC
TRBV5-1,few,TRBJ2-5,TRBD2,17,CASSRGDLAGGAETQYF,TGCGCCAGCAGCCGGGGAGATTTAGCGGGAGGAGCCGAGACCCAGTACTTC
TRBV4-1,many,TRBJ2-1,TRBD1,14,CASSQSDRVYEKFF,TGCGCCAGCAGCCAATCCGACAGGGTATATGAGAAGTTCTTC
TRBV7-9,few,TRBJ2-7,TRBD1,14,CASSLGTGSNEQYF,TGTGCCAGCAGCTTGGGGACAGGGAGTAACGAGCAGTACTTC
TRBV6-1,many,TRBJ1-4,NA,14,CASRSGQKTEKLFF,TGTGCCAGCAGATCGGGACAAAAAACTGAAAAACTGTTTTTT
TRBV20-1,many,TRBJ2-5,NA,15,CSAHSGGSAKETQYF,TGCAGTGCACACAGTGGGGGGTCGGCGAAGGAGACCCAGTACTTC
TRBV6-2/TRBV6-3,few,TRBJ1-2,TRBD1,15,CASSPTGTGAYGYTF,TGTGCCAGCAGTCCTACCGGGACAGGGGCCTATGGCTACACCTTC
TRBV10-3,few,TRBJ2-7,NA,12,CAISEGAYEQYF,TGTGCCATCAGTGAAGGGGCCTACGAGCAGTACTTC
TRBV5-4,many,TRBJ2-7,NA,13,CASSLVGGLEQYF,TGTGCCAGCAGCTTGGTAGGGGGGCTTGAGCAGTACTTC
TRBV2,many,TRBJ2-7,NA,11,CASTFEREQYF,TGTGCCAGCACTTTTGAGCGGGAGCAGTACTTC
TRBV7-6,NA,TRBJ2-3,NA,13,CASSLILADTQYF,TGTGCCAGCAGCTTAATCTTGGCAGATACGCAGTATTTT
TRBV2,NA,TRBJ1-1,TRBD1,14,CASSIQGADTEAFF,TGTGCCAGCAGTATACAGGGGGCGGACACTGAAGCTTTCTTT
TRBV5-4,NA,TRBJ2-3,TRBD2,15,CASSFLAGVTDTQYF,TGTGCCAGCAGCTTCCTAGCGGGGGTTACAGATACGCAGTATTTT
TRBV12-3/TRBV12-4,many,TRBJ2-7,TRBD2,14,CASSPASGPYEQYF,TGTGCCAGCAGCCCGGCTAGCGGCCCCTACGAGCAGTACTTC